This T cell receptor (beta chain) was captured in a study of blood T cell repertoires in COVID-19. Study information: PBMCs, B-cell-depleted T cells, or T cells were the source of the cDNA or gDNA that made up the material.

Losses at the gene ends were 0 bases for V and 6 bases for J; bases not matched to a gene: 6. Looked up from germline, CDR1 is MRHNA and CDR2 is SNTAGT. CDR3 length: 15 amino acids. Authors' data handling: Amplification with reference gene primers provided the estimates of nucleated cell counts. Sequenced by immunoSEQ multiplex PCR; TCRdb stores in-frame clones only, minus some. From that table come the V and J calls and clone size; the DNA was used to work out D and trimming. This table holds just under 150,000 clones, around nine tenths found once. The gene calls are TRBV6-4 and TRBJ1-1; 8 bases match TRBD1. Sequencing input: peripheral blood. The clonotype comes from a human donor in a cohort sampled during active COVID-19. The CDR3 bases are TGTGCCAGCAGTGACTCGATCCAGGGGGCCTCTGAAGCTTTCTTT. Translated: CASSDSIQGASEAFF.